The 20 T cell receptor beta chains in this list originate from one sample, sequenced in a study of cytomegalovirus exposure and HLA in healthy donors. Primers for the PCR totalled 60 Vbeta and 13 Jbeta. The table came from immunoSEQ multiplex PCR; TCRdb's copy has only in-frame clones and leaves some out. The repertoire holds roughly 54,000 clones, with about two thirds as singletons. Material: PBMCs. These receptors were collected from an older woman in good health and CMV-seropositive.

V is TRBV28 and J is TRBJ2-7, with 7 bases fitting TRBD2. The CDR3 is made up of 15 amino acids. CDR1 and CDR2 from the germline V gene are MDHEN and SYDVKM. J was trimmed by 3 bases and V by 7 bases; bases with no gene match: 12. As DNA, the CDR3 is TGTGCCAGCACCCCGGGGGGAGGGCAGCTCTACGAGCAGTACTTC. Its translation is CASTPGGGQLYEQYF.

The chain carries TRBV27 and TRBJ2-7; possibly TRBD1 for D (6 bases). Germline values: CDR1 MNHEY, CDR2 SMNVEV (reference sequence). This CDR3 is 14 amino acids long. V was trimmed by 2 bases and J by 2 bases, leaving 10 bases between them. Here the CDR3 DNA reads TGTGCCAGCAGTTTAATTCCAGGGGCCTACGAGCAGTACTTC. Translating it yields CASSLIPGAYEQYF.

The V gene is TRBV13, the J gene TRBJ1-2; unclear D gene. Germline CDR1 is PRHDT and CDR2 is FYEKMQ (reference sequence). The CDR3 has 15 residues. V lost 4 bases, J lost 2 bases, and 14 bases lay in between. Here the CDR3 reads CASSSGPARNYGYTF. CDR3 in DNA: TGTGCCAGCAGCTCTGGTCCCGCTAGAAACTATGGCTACACCTTC.

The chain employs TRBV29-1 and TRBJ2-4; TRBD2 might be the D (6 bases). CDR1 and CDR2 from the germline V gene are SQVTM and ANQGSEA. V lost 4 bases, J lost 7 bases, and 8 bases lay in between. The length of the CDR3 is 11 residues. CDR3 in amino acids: CSVVAENIQYF. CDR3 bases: TGCAGCGTTGTAGCGGAGAACATTCAGTACTTC.

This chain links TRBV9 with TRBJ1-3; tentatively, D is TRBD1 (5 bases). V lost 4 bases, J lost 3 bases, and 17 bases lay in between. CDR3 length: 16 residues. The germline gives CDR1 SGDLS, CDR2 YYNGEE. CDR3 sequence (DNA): TGTGCCAGCAGCCCTTCGGGGGGACTCCTTGGAAACACCATATATTTT. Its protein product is CASSPSGGLLGNTIYF.

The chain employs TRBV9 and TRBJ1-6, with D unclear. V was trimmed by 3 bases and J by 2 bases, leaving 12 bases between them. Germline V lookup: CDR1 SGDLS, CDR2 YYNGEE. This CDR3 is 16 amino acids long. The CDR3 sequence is CASSASPGTYNSPLHF. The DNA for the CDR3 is TGTGCCAGCAGCGCGAGTCCGGGGACCTATAATTCACCCCTCCACTTT.

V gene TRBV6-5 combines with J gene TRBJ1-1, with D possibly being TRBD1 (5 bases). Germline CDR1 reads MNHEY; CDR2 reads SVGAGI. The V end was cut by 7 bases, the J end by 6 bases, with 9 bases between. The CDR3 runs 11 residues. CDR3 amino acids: CASTQGPEAFF. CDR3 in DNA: TGTGCCAGCACCCAGGGTCCTGAAGCTTTCTTT.

The CDR3 here is CASSHETGGYTF. The CDR3 DNA follows: TGCGCCAGCAGCCATGAGACGGGGGGCTACACCTTC. This chain connects TRBV4-3 to TRBJ1-2; D unclear. The CDR3 contains 12 residues. The V gene's germline CDR1 is LGHNA and CDR2 YSLEER. Between the trimmed V and J ends, which lost 3 bases and 8 bases, there was a span of 10 bases.

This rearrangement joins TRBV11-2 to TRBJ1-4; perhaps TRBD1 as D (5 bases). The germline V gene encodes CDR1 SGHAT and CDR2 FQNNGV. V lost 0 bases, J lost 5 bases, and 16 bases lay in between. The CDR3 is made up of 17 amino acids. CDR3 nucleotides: TGTGCCAGCAGCTTAGACTCCGCGACAGAAAAAAATGAAAAACTGTTTTTT. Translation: CASSLDSATEKNEKLFF.

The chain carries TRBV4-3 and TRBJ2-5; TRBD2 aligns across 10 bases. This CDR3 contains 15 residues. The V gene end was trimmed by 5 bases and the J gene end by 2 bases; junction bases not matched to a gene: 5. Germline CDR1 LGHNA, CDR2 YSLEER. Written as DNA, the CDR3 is TGCGCCAGCAGCTCCCGACTAGCGGGTCAAGAGACCCAGTACTTC. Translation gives CASSSRLAGQETQYF.

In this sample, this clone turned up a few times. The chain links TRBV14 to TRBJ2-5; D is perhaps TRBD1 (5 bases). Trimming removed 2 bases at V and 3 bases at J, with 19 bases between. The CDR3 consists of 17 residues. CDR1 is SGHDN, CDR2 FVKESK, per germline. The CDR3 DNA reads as TGTGCCAGCAGCCAATTAGGGGCGGCTTCGCGCAAAGAGACCCAGTACTTC. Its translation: CASSQLGAASRKETQYF.

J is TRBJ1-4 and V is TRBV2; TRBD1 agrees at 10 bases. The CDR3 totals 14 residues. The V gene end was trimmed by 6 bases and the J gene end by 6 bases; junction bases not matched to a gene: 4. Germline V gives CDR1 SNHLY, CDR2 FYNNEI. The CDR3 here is CASRAGTGDEKLFF. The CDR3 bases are TGTGCCAGCAGGGCCGGGACAGGGGATGAAAAACTGTTTTTT.

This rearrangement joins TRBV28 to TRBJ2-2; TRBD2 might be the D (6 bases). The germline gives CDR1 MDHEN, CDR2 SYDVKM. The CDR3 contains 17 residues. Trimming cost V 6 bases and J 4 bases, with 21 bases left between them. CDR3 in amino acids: CASRPRDGPRGTGELFF. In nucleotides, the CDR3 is TGTGCCAGCAGGCCCCGGGACGGGCCGCGGGGCACCGGGGAGCTGTTTTTT.

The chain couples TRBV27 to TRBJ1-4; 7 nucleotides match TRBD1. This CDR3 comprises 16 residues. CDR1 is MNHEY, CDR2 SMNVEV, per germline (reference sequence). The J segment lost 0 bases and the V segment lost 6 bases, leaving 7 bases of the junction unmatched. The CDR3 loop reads CASSPGQTATNEKLFF. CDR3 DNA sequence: TGTGCCAGCAGCCCGGGACAGACGGCAACTAATGAAAAACTGTTTTTT.

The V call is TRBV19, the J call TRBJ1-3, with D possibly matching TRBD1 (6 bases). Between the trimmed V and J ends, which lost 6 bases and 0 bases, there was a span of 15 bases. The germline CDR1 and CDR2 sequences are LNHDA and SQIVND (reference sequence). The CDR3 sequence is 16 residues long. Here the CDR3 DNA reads TGTGCCAGTAGGCCCCAGGGGACACCCTCTGGAAACACCATATATTTT. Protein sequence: CASRPQGTPSGNTIYF.

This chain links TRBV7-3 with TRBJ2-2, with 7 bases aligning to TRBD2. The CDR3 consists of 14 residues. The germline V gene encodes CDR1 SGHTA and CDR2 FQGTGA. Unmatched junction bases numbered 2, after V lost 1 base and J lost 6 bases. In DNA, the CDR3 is TGTGCCAGCAGCTTAATGGGAGGGTCCGGGGAGCTGTTTTTT. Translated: CASSLMGGSGELFF.

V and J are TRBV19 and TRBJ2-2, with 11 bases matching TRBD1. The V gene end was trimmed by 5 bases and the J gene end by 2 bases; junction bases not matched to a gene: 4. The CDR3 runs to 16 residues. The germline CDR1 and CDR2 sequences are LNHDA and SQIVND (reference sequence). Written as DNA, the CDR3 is TGTGCCAGTAGTCCCGGGACAGGGGGAAACACCGGGGAGCTGTTTTTT. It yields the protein CASSPGTGGNTGELFF.

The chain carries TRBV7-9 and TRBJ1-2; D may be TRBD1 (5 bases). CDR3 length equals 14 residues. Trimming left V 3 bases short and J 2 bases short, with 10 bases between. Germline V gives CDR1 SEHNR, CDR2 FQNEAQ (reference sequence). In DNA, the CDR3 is TGTGCCAGCAGCTTCAGGGAGGCCAACTATGGCTACACCTTC. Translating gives CASSFREANYGYTF. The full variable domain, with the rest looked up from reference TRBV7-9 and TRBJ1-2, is DTGVSQNPRHKITKRGQNVTFRCDPISEHNRLYWYRQTLGQGPEFLTYFQNEAQLEKSRLLSDRFSAERPKGSFSTLEIQRTEQGDSAMYLCASSFREANYGYTFGSGTRLTVV.

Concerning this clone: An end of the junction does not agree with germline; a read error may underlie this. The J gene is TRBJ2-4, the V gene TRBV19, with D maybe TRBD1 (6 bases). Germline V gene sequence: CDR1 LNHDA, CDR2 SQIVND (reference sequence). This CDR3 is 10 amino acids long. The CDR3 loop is CASISRQVLF. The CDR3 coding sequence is TGTGCCAGTATTTCCCGACAGGTCCTTTTC.

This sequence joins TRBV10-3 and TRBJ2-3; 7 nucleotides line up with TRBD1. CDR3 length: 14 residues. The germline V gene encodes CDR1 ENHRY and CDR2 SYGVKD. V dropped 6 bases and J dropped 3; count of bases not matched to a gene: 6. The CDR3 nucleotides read TGTGCCATCAGCCGACAGGGTCAGACAGATACGCAGTATTTT. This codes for CAISRQGQTDTQYF.